This TCR beta chain was recorded in a study of T-cell memory formation after mild COVID-19. Study-wide background: TCR clusters showed largely donor specificity.

Study results and limitations: Among clones contracting day 15 to 85, CD4/CD8 was balanced, whereas later expanders leaned CD4+.

Amplification by 5'RACE using constant-segment primers produced TCR alpha and TCR beta cDNA libraries that carried sample barcodes and UMIs. MiXCR, applied by TCRdb to the 5' RACE reads, yields one record per CDR3 protein. The sample shows about 200,000 distinct CDR3 sequences, 9.5% of them seen only once. Germline values: CDR1 SQVTM, CDR2 ANQGSEA. The CDR3 extends over 12 amino acids. V lost 7 bases, J lost 4 bases, and 12 bases lay in between. This clonotype has just a few counts. Antigen unknown. This clonotype was obtained from a man younger than 35 who had mild COVID-19 (a few samples of this study predate the infection). Cell type and time point are not known. Sample: PBMCs or a T cell subset sorted from them (not recorded which). The chain recombines TRBV29-1 with TRBJ2-3, with D perhaps matching TRBD1 (6 bases). The CDR3 DNA is TGCAGCGGAACAGGGTTAGCAGATACGCAGTATTTT. Its translation is CSGTGLADTQYF.